Each of the 2 T cell receptor beta chains below was sequenced from the same sample in a study of cytomegalovirus exposure and HLA in healthy donors. The repertoire was sequenced with immunoSEQ multiplex PCR; TCRdb's copy has only in-frame clones and lacks some. The sample has 150,000 to 200,000 clones, roughly 80% seen once. The sample taken for sequencing was PBMCs. These receptors were collected from a man between 18 and 35 years old in good health and CMV-seropositive.

The rearrangement uses TRBV7-2 and TRBJ2-7; D might be TRBD2 (6 bases). Germline CDR1 SGHTA, CDR2 FQGNSA. V was trimmed by 1 base and J by 4 bases, leaving 11 bases between them. The CDR3 totals 14 residues. The CDR3 here is CASSLGGGPYEQYF. CDR3 nucleotides: TGTGCCAGCAGCTTAGGCGGAGGGCCTTACGAGCAGTACTTC.

This chain connects TRBV2 to TRBJ1-2; D may be TRBD1 (6 bases). The germline CDR1 and CDR2 sequences are SNHLY and FYNNEI. Trimming left V 7 bases short and J 0 bases short, with 21 bases between. The CDR3 contains 17 residues. The CDR3 loop is CASTNPKTGSPNYGYTF. CDR3 DNA: TGTGCCAGCACAAATCCGAAGACAGGCTCTCCTAACTATGGCTACACCTTC.